This T cell receptor beta chain was sequenced in a study of control samples from healthy donors and cancer patients. Some clones are missing from TCRdb's copy, which holds only in-frame ones; the method was immunoSEQ multiplex PCR. Counted here are roughly 76,000 clones, approximately 94% occurring once; the ten biggest clones make up around 1.3%. The trim removed 7 bases at V and 3 bases at J, leaving 5 bases unmatched. The germline gives CDR1 ENHRY, CDR2 SYGVKD. The CDR3 extends over 13 amino acids. The V gene is TRBV10-3, the J gene TRBJ1-2; 7 bases map to TRBD1. This TCR was sampled from a woman aged 40 to 50 with lung cancer. Sequences were obtained from PBMCs. This CDR3 reads CAITRTGDYGYTF. The CDR3 DNA follows: TGTGCCATCACGCGGACAGGAGACTATGGCTACACCTTC.